There are many counts of the clone carrying this T cell receptor (beta chain). Time point specified: newly diagnosed GD, antithyroid drugs for less than 3 months. The authors made the TCR library using RNA they extracted from PBMCs. The data were taken from a study of regulatory T cells in long-lasting Graves disease. In building TCR beta libraries, iRepertoire HTBI primers were used together with Arm-PCR of CDR3 regions. Via MiXCR, TCRdb re-called the multiplex PCR reads, giving one row per CDR3 protein. The sample lists 240,000 or so distinct CDR3 sequences, roughly a fifth seen once, with roughly 14% in the top ten. The TCR comes from a female donor with Graves disease. The specimen comprised peripheral blood mononuclear cells (PBMCs), sampled at new diagnosis, from a patient treated with antithyroid drugs.

This CDR3 is CASSHTELEQFF. CDR3 nucleotides: TGTGCCAGCAGCCACACTGAGTTGGAGCAGTTCTTC. The rearrangement joins TRBV7-2 to TRBJ2-1; D call uncertain. This CDR3 region has 12 residues. Trimming took off 5 bases at V and 10 bases at J, with 12 bases between the two ends. CDR1 SGHTA and CDR2 FQGNSA come from the germline V gene.